This note documents a single TCR beta chain sequence. This sample is drawn from a study of T cell changes during pregnancy in multiple sclerosis. Sequenced by immunoSEQ multiplex PCR; TCRdb stores in-frame clones only, minus some. The sample records 80,000 or so clones, 94% being singletons. From germline, CDR1 is MNHEY and CDR2 SVGAGI. Trimming shortened V by 4 bases and J by 0 bases, and 7 bases separated the two germline ends. CDR3 length: 14 amino acids. Specimen: peripheral blood, collected in the second trimester of pregnancy. The chain joins TRBV6-5 to TRBJ2-1; D is undetermined. The TCR originated in a female donor in good health, enrolled as a control in a pregnancy study. CDR3 in DNA: TGTGCCAGCAGTTCGGTCGTCTCCTACAATGAGCAGTTCTTC. Translating it yields CASSSVVSYNEQFF.